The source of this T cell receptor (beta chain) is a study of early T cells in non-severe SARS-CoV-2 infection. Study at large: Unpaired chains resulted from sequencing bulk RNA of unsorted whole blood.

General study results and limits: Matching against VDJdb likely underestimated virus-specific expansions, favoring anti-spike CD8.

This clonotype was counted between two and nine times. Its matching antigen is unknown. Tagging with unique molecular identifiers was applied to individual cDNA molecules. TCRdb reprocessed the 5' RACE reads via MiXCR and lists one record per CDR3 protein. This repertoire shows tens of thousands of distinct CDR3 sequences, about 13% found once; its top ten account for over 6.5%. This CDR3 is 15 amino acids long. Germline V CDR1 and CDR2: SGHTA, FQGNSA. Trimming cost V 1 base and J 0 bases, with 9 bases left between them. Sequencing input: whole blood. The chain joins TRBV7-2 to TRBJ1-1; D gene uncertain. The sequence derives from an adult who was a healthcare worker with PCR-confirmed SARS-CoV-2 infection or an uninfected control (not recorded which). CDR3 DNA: TGTGCCAGCAGCTTAGACAGCGGAATGAACACTGAAGCTTTCTTT. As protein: CASSLDSGMNTEAFF.